Listed below are T cell receptor beta chains from one sample, sequenced in a study of blood T cell repertoires in COVID-19. Profiling relied on immunoSEQ multiplex PCR, and the TCRdb table lists in-frame clones only, not all of them. The data show under 200,000 clones, 80% to 85% seen once. The sequenced sample was peripheral blood. Receptors were obtained from a man between 65 and 80 years old with active or convalescent COVID-19. CDR3s include the opening cysteine and the closing phenylalanine or tryptophan. The D gene is left open where the match is weak. A clone size is listed for some rows: how often the clone was seen (once, few, many), or a class if it is expanded.

j_gene | v_gene | abundance | d_gene | CDR3nt | CDR3aa
TRBJ1-6 | TRBV2 | few | TRBD1 | TGTGCCAGCAGGATGACAGGGACACCCCTCCACTTT | CASRMTGTPLHF
TRBJ2-7 | TRBV29-1 | . | TRBD2 | TGCAGCGTTGGAGGCGGGGGGTATTCCTACGAGCAGTACTTC | CSVGGGGYSYEQYF
TRBJ2-3 | TRBV11-2 | . | . | TGTGCCAGCAGCTTAGGGGGGAGGGATACGCAGTATTTT | CASSLGGRDTQYF
TRBJ2-7 | TRBV7-9 | . | TRBD2 | TGTGCCAGCAGCCCGGGAGGCGAGTACGAGCAGTACTTC | CASSPGGEYEQYF
TRBJ1-4 | TRBV4-3 | . | . | TGCGCCAGCAGCCAAGGATGGGTCCGCGCGGGGGAACTGTTTTTT | CASSQGWVRAGELFF
TRBJ2-7 | TRBV19 | . | . | TGTGCCAGTATGGGGGCCGAGGTCCTCGGGCAGTACTTC | CASMGAEVLGQYF
TRBJ2-7 | TRBV29-1 | many | TRBD1 | TGCAGCGTGGGAGACAGGGCCTACGAGCAGTACTTC | CSVGDRAYEQYF
TRBJ1-1 | TRBV5-4 | . | . | TGTGCCAGCAGCCGGACGGCCAGGGGTCACACTGAAGCTTTCTTT | CASSRTARGHTEAFF
TRBJ1-1 | TRBV28 | . | TRBD1 | TGTGCCAGCAGTTCACCGGGACAGCCCAGGAACACTGAAGCTTTCTTT | CASSSPGQPRNTEAFF
TRBJ1-1 | TRBV11-2 | few | . | TGTGCCAGCAGCTTAGGTCAAGGGATGGAGGCTGAAGCTTTCTTT | CASSLGQGMEAEAFF
TRBJ1-1 | TRBV9 | . | TRBD1 | TGTGCCAGCAGCGCCGCCGGGACAGGGTTTGGTACTGAAGCTTTCTTT | CASSAAGTGFGTEAFF
TRBJ2-7 | TRBV4-3 | . | . | TGCGCCAGCAGCCAAGCCGACGTCGGGACTGCACGGCAGTACTTC | CASSQADVGTARQYF
TRBJ2-3 | TRBV29-1 | . | . | TGCAGCCCCCGAATTGGGGGGGCCCGCACAGATACGCAGTATTTT | CSPRIGGARTDTQYF
TRBJ2-1 | TRBV19 | . | . | TGTGCCAGCTCACCACAGGGCTATGAGCAGTTCTTC | CASSPQGYEQFF
TRBJ1-2 | TRBV4-1 | many | . | TGCGCCAGCAGCCAATTGACAGGAAACTATGGCTACACCTTC | CASSQLTGNYGYTF
TRBJ1-1 | TRBV20-1 | . | . | TGCAGTGCTCGTGACTACAGGGAAGTGAACACTGAAGCTTTCTTT | CSARDYREVNTEAFF